The 16 T cell receptor beta chains listed next were all sequenced from one sample in a study of blood T cell repertoires in COVID-19. Sequencing used immunoSEQ multiplex PCR; TCRdb keeps in-frame clones, though not all of them. The profile covers 100,000 to 120,000 clones, with 88% appearing a single time and 3% to 3.5% taken by the ten largest. Sample: peripheral blood. These receptors all come from a woman aged 45-59 years with acute or convalescent COVID-19.

This chain connects TRBV27 to TRBJ2-7; D might be TRBD2 (5 bases). The CDR3 is made up of 15 amino acids. Germline-derived CDR1 and CDR2 are MNHEY and SMNVEV (reference sequence). Trimming stripped 0 bases from V and 0 bases from J, with 9 bases between. CDR3 in amino acids: CASSLSTGSSYEQYF. The CDR3 coding sequence is TGTGCCAGCAGTTTATCAACGGGGTCCTCCTACGAGCAGTACTTC.

The chain couples TRBV28 to TRBJ1-2, with a weak D call TRBD1 (5 bases). Germline values: CDR1 MDHEN, CDR2 SYDVKM. Trimming stripped 3 bases from V and 6 bases from J, with 17 bases between. The CDR3 is 15 residues long. The CDR3 protein is CASSFPIDQGNGYTF. The CDR3 coding sequence is TGTGCCAGCAGTTTCCCCATCGACCAGGGAAATGGCTACACCTTC.

J is TRBJ1-4 and V is TRBV16; no definite D call. V lost 3 bases and J lost 7, with 9 bases in between. Germline values: CDR1 KGHSY, CDR2 FQNENV. The CDR3 loop spans 13 amino acids. This CDR3 is CASSHGGFEKLFF. CDR3 DNA: TGTGCCAGCAGCCACGGAGGATTTGAAAAACTGTTTTTT.

This clone was detected only a few times. V and J are TRBV2 and TRBJ2-3; D gene unclear. Germline loops: CDR1 SNHLY, CDR2 FYNNEI. The ends were cut back, 3 bases at V and 0 bases at J, with 10 bases in the middle. There are 15 residues in the CDR3. CDR3 in amino acids: CASSEYATSTDTQYF. The CDR3 nucleotides read TGTGCCAGCAGTGAGTACGCAACTAGCACAGATACGCAGTATTTT.

V gene TRBV19 combines with J gene TRBJ2-1; TRBD2 matches at 10 bases. Trimming removed 5 bases from V and 0 bases from J; junction bases left unmatched: 10. CDR1 is LNHDA and CDR2 is SQIVND in the germline V gene (reference sequence). This CDR3 is 18 amino acids long. The CDR3 DNA follows: TGTGCCAGTAGTTCACGACTAGCGGGTGGGGGCTCCTACAATGAGCAGTTCTTC. Its protein product is CASSSRLAGGGSYNEQFF.

Of note for this clone: The junction differs from germline at one of its ends, possibly a read error. The gene calls are TRBV28 and TRBJ1-1, with a weak D call TRBD1 (5 bases). The CDR3 is made up of 14 amino acids. Looked up from germline, CDR1 is MDHEN and CDR2 is SYDVKM. The CDR3 DNA reads as TGTGCCAGCAGGTTATGGCAGACCTCAGGGAGGGCTTTCTTT. Protein sequence: CASRLWQTSGRAFF.

The chain is built from TRBV7-2 and TRBJ2-5, with 9 nucleotides matching TRBD2. Germline CDR1 and CDR2: SGHTA and FQGNSA. Trimming cost V 5 bases and J 5 bases; bases outside gene matches: 6. This CDR3 has 14 residues. The CDR3, as DNA: TGTGCCAGCAGCCGTAGCGGGAGTGGGGAGACCCAGTACTTC. This codes for CASSRSGSGETQYF.

V is TRBV11-2 and J is TRBJ2-7; D is possibly TRBD2 (5 bases). Trimming shortened V by 1 base and J by 5 bases, and 12 bases separated the two germline ends. CDR3 length: 14 residues. Germline values: CDR1 SGHAT, CDR2 FQNNGV. The CDR3 region is CASSLADSRNEQYF. Here the CDR3 DNA reads TGTGCCAGCAGCTTAGCGGACTCCAGAAACGAGCAGTACTTC. Supplemented by reference TRBV11-2 and TRBJ2-7, the full variable domain reads EAGVAQSPRYKIIEKRQSVAFWCNPISGHATLYWYQQILGQGPKLLIQFQNNGVVDDSQLPKDRFSAERLKGVDSTLKIQPAKLEDSAVYLCASSLADSRNEQYFGPGTRLTVT.

The chain recombines TRBV2 with TRBJ2-7; a weak D match, TRBD1 (6 bases). Germline loops: CDR1 SNHLY, CDR2 FYNNEI. V was trimmed by 8 bases and J by 0 bases, leaving 11 bases between them. This CDR3 region has 13 residues. The CDR3 DNA is TGTGCCAGCCGGACAGACGCCTCCTACGAGCAGTACTTC. Its translation is CASRTDASYEQYF.

CDR3: CATSRGPGQGPPILSGNTIYF. CDR3 in DNA: TGTGCCACCAGCAGAGGACCGGGACAGGGACCTCCAATCCTCTCTGGAAACACCATATATTTT. The chain recombines TRBV15 with TRBJ1-3; 9 bases align to TRBD1. The V gene end was trimmed by 1 base and the J gene end by 0 bases; junction bases not matched to a gene: 16. Germline lookup yields CDR1 LNHNV and CDR2 YYDKDF (reference sequence). There are 21 residues in the CDR3.

The CDR3 nucleotides read TGTGCCAGCACCCCAGGGGGTTCCTCTCGCGAGCAGTACTTC. Protein sequence: CASTPGGSSREQYF. The chain carries TRBV28 and TRBJ2-7; 7 bases are shared with TRBD1. Trimming at V came to 7 bases and at J to 6 bases, leaving 12 bases not matched to a gene. The CDR3 consists of 14 residues. Germline loops: CDR1 MDHEN, CDR2 SYDVKM.

The chain recombines TRBV18 with TRBJ2-1; 11 bases are a match to TRBD2. The CDR3 runs 16 residues. CDR1 and CDR2 from the germline V gene are KGHSH and LQKENI. V lost 2 bases and J lost 12; bases outside the gene matches: 12. The CDR3 loop reads CASSPSTSGSGPGQFF. The CDR3 region has the DNA TGTGCCAGCTCACCATCCACTAGCGGGAGCGGCCCGGGGCAGTTCTTC.

Of note for this clone: Germline is not matched at one junction end, which may reflect a read error. The CDR3 reads CSASVADWDNF. CDR3 DNA sequence: TGCAGCGCCTCGGTGGCAGACTGGGACAATTTT. The chain employs TRBV29-1 and TRBJ1-1, with D possibly being TRBD1 (6 bases). Per germline, CDR1 SQVTM and CDR2 ANQGSEA. This CDR3 comprises 11 residues.

The chain carries TRBV28 and TRBJ2-7; D gene ambiguous. V lost 1 base to trimming and J lost 1 base, with 8 bases between them. CDR3 length: 14 amino acids. Germline CDR1 reads MDHEN; CDR2 reads SYDVKM. CDR3 sequence (DNA): TGTGCCAGCAGTTTATCGCTCAGATCCTACGAGCAGTACTTC. Translated, it gives CASSLSLRSYEQYF.

This chain uses TRBV18 with TRBJ2-7, with a weak D call TRBD2 (6 bases). Germline loops: CDR1 KGHSH, CDR2 LQKENI. V lost 5 bases to trimming and J lost 1 base, with 9 bases between them. This CDR3 is built from 13 residues. The CDR3 nucleotides read TGTGCCAGCTCAGTTAGCGGATCCTACGAGCAGTACTTC. Translation gives CASSVSGSYEQYF.

J is TRBJ1-1 and V is TRBV15, with 7 bases identical to TRBD1. The V segment lost 5 bases and the J segment 11 bases; nucleotides outside the gene matches: 14. Germline values: CDR1 LNHNV, CDR2 YYDKDF (reference sequence). This CDR3 region has 14 residues. CDR3 DNA: TGTGCCACCAGCGGAACGGGACAGTCTTCGTTGGCTTTCTTT. Translating gives CATSGTGQSSLAFF. Using reference TRBV15 and TRBJ1-1 for the parts outside the CDR3, the full variable domain is DAMVIQNPRYQVTQFGKPVTLSCSQTLNHNVMYWYQQKSSQAPKLLFHYYDKDFNNEADTPDNFQSRRPNTSFCFLDIRSPGLGDTAMYLCATSGTGQSSLAFFGQGTRLTVV.